Presented here are 21 T cell receptor beta chains from one specimen sequenced in a study of blood T cells in healthy people across ages (dated by TCRdb to 2013 to 2016). The method behind the library was 5' RACE. Reads for this sample came from an Illumina HiSeq 2500. A second PCR of about 6 to 11 cycles was performed with a sample-barcoded 5' primer and a J-beta primer mix. The public reads were quality trimmed at Q25 with fastp and then assembled into clones with MiXCR by TCRdb, keeping productive beta chains. Rows matching on CDR3 protein sequence are summarized as one entry with the most common DNA and genes. Across this sample there are about 780,000 distinct CDR3 sequences, with roughly 25% seen only once. Around 2.9% of the sample is held by the ten biggest clonotypes. The sample was also reused in another study, on T cells of mothers and their children.

The sequencing input was blood. These TCRs come from a boy under 18 in good health.

The chain recombines TRBV7-9 with TRBJ1-2; tentative D call: TRBD1 (5 bases). The V end was cut by 1 base, the J end by 4 bases, with 13 bases between. CDR1 is SEHNR and CDR2 is FQNEAQ in the germline V gene (reference sequence). CDR3 size: 15 residues. This chain's CDR3 is CASSLEQAVIYGYTF. The CDR3 nucleotides are TGTGCCAGCAGCTTAGAACAGGCGGTCATCTATGGCTACACCTTC. The entire variable domain, with the rest obtained from reference TRBV7-9 and TRBJ1-2, is as follows: DTGVSQNPRHKITKRGQNVTFRCDPISEHNRLYWYRQTLGQGPEFLTYFQNEAQLEKSRLLSDRFSAERPKGSFSTLEIQRTEQGDSAMYLCASSLEQAVIYGYTFGSGTRLTVV.

This chain joins TRBV30 and TRBJ2-7; 7 bases map to TRBD2. Trimming cost V 5 bases and J 2 bases; bases outside gene matches: 9. The CDR3 spans 14 residues. Germline V lookup: CDR1 GTSNPN, CDR2 SVGIG (reference sequence). In DNA, the CDR3 is TGTGCCTGGGTAGCGGGCCAGGCGCCCTACGAGCAGTACTTC. Amino acids: CAWVAGQAPYEQYF.

The chain couples TRBV3-1 to TRBJ2-1; TRBD1 agrees at 8 bases. Germline CDR1 is LGHDT and CDR2 is YNNKEL (reference sequence). The CDR3 totals 15 residues. With 1 base clipped from V and 3 bases from J, the junction kept 2 bases outside the gene matches. Here the CDR3 reads CASSQGTGFYNEQFF. In DNA, the CDR3 is TGTGCCAGCAGCCAAGGGACAGGGTTCTACAATGAGCAGTTCTTC.

The rearrangement joins TRBV3-1 to TRBJ1-6, with 7 bases identical to TRBD1. Germline CDR1 reads LGHDT; CDR2 reads YNNKEL (reference sequence). The CDR3 loop spans 15 amino acids. V lost 0 bases, J lost 4 bases, and 0 bases stayed unmatched. Here the CDR3 DNA reads TGTGCCAGCAGCCAAGAGGACAGGTATAATTCACCCCTCCACTTT. Translation: CASSQEDRYNSPLHF.

The rearrangement uses TRBV27 and TRBJ2-5, with a possible D match to TRBD2 (6 bases). Germline-derived CDR1 and CDR2 are MNHEY and SMNVEV (reference sequence). The CDR3 is 13 amino acids. The V end lost 3 bases, the J end lost 6 bases, and 11 bases lay between the germline ends. The chain's CDR3 is CASSFGTFKTQYF. The CDR3 DNA reads TGTGCCAGCAGTTTTGGGACTTTCAAGACCCAGTACTTC.

This clonotype turned up a few times. The rearrangement uses TRBV20-1 and TRBJ2-5; 7 nucleotides line up with TRBD1. CDR1 is DFQATT, CDR2 SNEGSKA, per germline (reference sequence). Trimming at V came to 5 bases and at J to 5 bases, leaving 11 bases not matched to a gene. CDR3 length equals 14 residues. Written as DNA, the CDR3 is TGCAGTGCTCGACTCTACAGGGGCGAGGAGACCCAGTACTTC. Encoded protein: CSARLYRGEETQYF.

The chain links TRBV11-2 to TRBJ2-7; D is unclear. V gave up 7 bases and J gave up 2 bases, with 15 bases separating them. The CDR3 length is 14 residues. CDR1 is SGHAT, CDR2 FQNNGV, per germline. For the CDR3, the DNA is TGTGCCAGCACCGGTAGACATCAGACCTACGAGCAGTACTTC. Amino acid sequence: CASTGRHQTYEQYF.

This chain joins TRBV30 and TRBJ1-3; D uncertain. Germline loops: CDR1 GTSNPN, CDR2 SVGIG (reference sequence). V shed 4 bases and J shed 9 bases, with 10 bases lying between them. The CDR3 runs to 11 residues. The CDR3 spells CAWNSGGTIYF. The CDR3 coding sequence is TGTGCCTGGAATTCGGGAGGCACCATATATTTT.

This chain links TRBV6-6 with TRBJ1-1; tentatively, D is TRBD1 (5 bases). The length of the CDR3 is 14 residues. V was clipped by 2 bases and J by 6 bases, with 13 bases between them. Germline values: CDR1 MNHNY, CDR2 SVGAGI (reference sequence). CDR3 in DNA: TGTGCCAGCAGTTACGGCAGGGATTTCGCTGAAGCTTTCTTT. This codes for CASSYGRDFAEAFF.

CDR3 sequence: CASSLPAQGNQPQHF. CDR3 nucleotides: TGTGCCAGCAGTCTCCCCGCGCAGGGAAATCAGCCCCAGCATTTT. The chain employs TRBV28 and TRBJ1-5; possibly TRBD1 for D (5 bases). Germline loops: CDR1 MDHEN, CDR2 SYDVKM. This CDR3 has 15 amino acids. The V and J ends lost 5 bases and 4 bases respectively, with 15 bases between them.

The chain links TRBV9 to TRBJ1-2; weak D call: TRBD1 (6 bases). The CDR3 is made up of 13 amino acids. The germline V gene has CDR1 SGDLS and CDR2 YYNGEE. Trimming removed 6 bases from V and 2 bases from J, with 11 bases in between. The CDR3 DNA is TGTGCCAGCACCCAGGGGAGGAACTATGGCTACACCTTC. Translated: CASTQGRNYGYTF.

For this clonotype: The junction departs from the called germline gene at one end, perhaps through a read error. This chain uses TRBV29-1 with TRBJ2-5, with TRBD2 matching over 8 bases. This CDR3 comprises 15 residues. Germline V gives CDR1 SQVTM, CDR2 ANQGSEA. This CDR3 is CNVELGLAGDGAQYF. The DNA of the CDR3 is TGCAACGTTGAGCTGGGTCTAGCGGGTGACGGGGCCCAGTACTTC.

The rearrangement uses TRBV10-2 and TRBJ2-1; 8 bases are shared with TRBD1. The DNA end lines up better with TRBJ2-5; the J call may be wrong. From germline, CDR1 is WSHSY and CDR2 SAAADI. The CDR3 length is 15 residues. In nucleotides, the CDR3 is TGCGCCACCGGCCCACCCAACAGGGGGCAAGAGACCCAGTACTTC. Translation gives CATGPPNRGQETQYF.

This chain links TRBV12-3 or TRBV12-4 with TRBJ1-2, with D possibly being TRBD1 (5 bases). Trimming left V 5 bases short and J 6 bases short, with 19 bases between. The CDR3 spans 15 residues. As DNA, the CDR3 is TGTGCCAGCAGTCACCCATTCGCAGCAGGGAATGGCTACACCTTC. Protein product: CASSHPFAAGNGYTF.

The CDR3 sequence is CASSRGGIGELFF. For the CDR3, the DNA is TGTGCCAGCAGTCGAGGGGGCATCGGGGAGCTGTTTTTT. The genes are TRBV12-3 or TRBV12-4 and TRBJ2-2; 7 bases match TRBD1. The CDR3 totals 13 residues. Trimming took 5 bases from V and 7 from J; bases not matched to a gene: 4.

The rearrangement uses TRBV6-6 and TRBJ2-4; tentatively, D is TRBD1 (6 bases). Trimming pared 3 bases from V and 1 base from J, leaving 10 bases between. This CDR3 has 15 residues. The germline gives CDR1 MNHNY, CDR2 SVGAGI (reference sequence). In nucleotides, the CDR3 is TGTGCCAGCAGTTATGAGGGGGACGCCAAAAACATTCAGTACTTC. As protein: CASSYEGDAKNIQYF.

This clonotype was counted only a few times. The rearrangement joins TRBV29-1 to TRBJ2-5; 9 bases match TRBD2. The better agreement between TRBJ2-7 and the DNA end casts doubt on the J call. There are 16 residues in the CDR3. Looked up from germline, CDR1 is SQVTM and CDR2 is ANQGSEA. The CDR3 bases are TGCAGCGTTGATCGTGGTAGCGGGGGCCTCCCCTACGAGCAGTACTTC. This translates into CSVDRGSGGLPYEQYF.

This clonotype was detected only a few times. The CDR3 is CASSQIGSYEQYF. CDR3 nucleotide sequence: TGTGCCAGCAGCCAAATAGGTTCCTACGAGCAGTACTTC. The chain has TRBV3-1 and TRBJ2-7; no clear D gene. Germline CDR1 is LGHDT and CDR2 is YNNKEL (reference sequence). The CDR3 consists of 13 residues. V lost 2 bases and J lost 1, with 6 bases in between.

This clonotype occurred a few times. This chain connects TRBV29-1 to TRBJ1-4; TRBD1 matches 7 bases. With 4 bases clipped from V and 8 bases from J, the junction kept 4 bases outside the gene matches. This CDR3 region has 12 residues. Germline CDR1 and CDR2: SQVTM and ANQGSEA. The CDR3 region is CSVGQGGEKLFF. In DNA, the CDR3 is TGCAGCGTTGGACAGGGTGGGGAAAAACTGTTTTTT.

V usage is TRBV5-1 and J usage is TRBJ2-4, with D possibly matching TRBD1 (5 bases). Germline V gene sequence: CDR1 SGHRS, CDR2 YFSETQ. The CDR3 is 14 residues long. V was shortened by 4 bases and J by 1 base, with 9 bases between the two germline ends. CDR3 sequence: CASSPDSAKNIQYF. CDR3 DNA sequence: TGCGCCAGCAGCCCCGACAGTGCCAAAAACATTCAGTACTTC.

The chain has TRBV27 and TRBJ2-5; a weak D match, TRBD2 (6 bases). The CDR3 consists of 15 residues. Germline V gene lookup returns CDR1 MNHEY and CDR2 SMNVEV (reference sequence). The V gene lost 5 bases and the J gene lost 1 base, with 14 bases spanning the gap. CDR3 DNA sequence: TGTGCCAGCAGTCCTCGGGAGCGGATCCAAGAGACCCAGTACTTC. This encodes CASSPRERIQETQYF.